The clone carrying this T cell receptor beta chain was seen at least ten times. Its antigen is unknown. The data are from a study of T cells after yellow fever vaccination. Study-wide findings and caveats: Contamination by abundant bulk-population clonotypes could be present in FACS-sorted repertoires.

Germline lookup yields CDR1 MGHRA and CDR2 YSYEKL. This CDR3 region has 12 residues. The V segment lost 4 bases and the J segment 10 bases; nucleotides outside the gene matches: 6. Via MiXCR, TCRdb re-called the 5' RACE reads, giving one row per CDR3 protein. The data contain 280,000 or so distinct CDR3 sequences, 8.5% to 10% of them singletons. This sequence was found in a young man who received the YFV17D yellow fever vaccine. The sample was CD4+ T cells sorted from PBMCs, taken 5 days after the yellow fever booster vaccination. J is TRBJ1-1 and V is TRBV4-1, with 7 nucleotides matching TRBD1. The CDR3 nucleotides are TGCGCCAGCAGCCTCGGACAGGATCTAGCTTTCTTT. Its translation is CASSLGQDLAFF.